Shown below are 6 T cell receptor beta chains from a single sample sequenced in a study of early T cells in non-severe SARS-CoV-2 infection. MiXCR was run by TCRdb on the 5' RACE reads, yielding one entry per CDR3 protein. This table holds roughly 35,000 distinct CDR3 sequences, over 8.5% found once. Sequenced: whole blood. These receptors came from an adult who was a healthcare worker with PCR-confirmed SARS-CoV-2 infection or an uninfected control (not recorded which).

This clonotype was seen at least ten times. This rearrangement joins TRBV10-3 to TRBJ2-7; no firm D call. CDR1 is ENHRY and CDR2 is SYGVKD in the germline V gene. The CDR3 loop spans 11 amino acids. V was clipped by 6 bases and J by 2 bases, with 5 bases between them. The CDR3 is CAISSTYEQYF. CDR3 in DNA: TGTGCCATCAGCAGCACCTACGAGCAGTACTTC.

In its sample, this clonotype was seen many times. This rearrangement joins TRBV6-2 or TRBV6-3 to TRBJ2-1; perhaps TRBD2 as D (6 bases). The germline V gene has CDR1 MNHEY and CDR2 SVGEGT. The CDR3 spans 17 residues. V lost 5 bases to trimming and J lost 0 bases, with 17 bases between them. Here the CDR3 reads CASSRDSGHSSYNEQFF. In DNA form, the CDR3 reads TGTGCCAGCAGTCGAGATAGCGGCCATAGCTCCTACAATGAGCAGTTCTTC.

The J gene is TRBJ2-5, the V gene TRBV15; D perhaps matches TRBD2 (6 bases). In germline, CDR1 is LNHNV, CDR2 YYDKDF (reference sequence). Trimming cost V 4 bases and J 4 bases, with 13 bases left between them. This CDR3 contains 14 residues. The DNA of the CDR3 is TGTGCCACCAGCACATGGGACGGGGGAGAGACCCAGTACTTC. The encoded protein is CATSTWDGGETQYF.

This clonotype was counted a few times. CDR3 sequence reads: CAISGLGQGTYEQYF. The CDR3 DNA sequence: TGTGCCATCAGTGGTTTGGGACAGGGAACCTACGAGCAGTACTTC. V and J are TRBV10-3 and TRBJ2-7, with 9 bases aligning to TRBD1. V shed 4 bases and J 2 bases; nucleotides not matched to a gene: 6. Germline V CDR1 and CDR2: ENHRY, SYGVKD. The CDR3 has 15 amino acids.

At least ten counts were recorded for this clonotype. This chain links TRBV20-1 with TRBJ2-2, with 10 bases aligning to TRBD1. The J segment lost 6 bases and the V segment lost 5 bases, leaving 6 bases of the junction unmatched. CDR3 length equals 14 residues. From germline, CDR1 is DFQATT and CDR2 SNEGSKA (reference sequence). This chain's CDR3 is CSADAGQGSGELFF. The CDR3 coding sequence is TGCAGTGCTGACGCGGGACAGGGGTCCGGGGAGCTGTTTTTT.

This clonotype was counted at least ten times. The chain employs TRBV12-3 or TRBV12-4 and TRBJ2-2; unclear D gene. Trimming took off 8 bases at V and 5 bases at J, with 15 bases between the two ends. This CDR3 has 14 amino acids. CDR3 region: CASLWQPGTGELFF. Written as DNA, the CDR3 is TGTGCCAGCCTATGGCAGCCTGGGACCGGGGAGCTGTTTTTT.